The clone carrying this TCR beta chain has just one count. Antigen specificity is unknown. The deep-level immunoSEQ assay was used. The protocol was immunoSEQ multiplex PCR, while the TCRdb copy is restricted to in-frame clones and leaves out a portion. The sample holds some 1 million clones, under 80% seen once. CD4+ cells yielded CD45RA+ naive and CD45RA-negative memory subsets. V gave up 3 bases and J gave up 0 bases; unmatched junction bases: 5. CDR3 length: 15 amino acids. Germline V gene data show CDR1 as MNHEY and CDR2 as SMNVEV (reference sequence). This specimen belongs to a study of shared clonotypes between healthy human individuals. Study conclusions and caveats: Memory subsets had estimated richness that was generally smaller than that of naive subsets.

The sequencing sample was made of memory CD4+ T cells sorted from blood. Described subset: CD45RA-negative fraction. The chain has TRBV27 and TRBJ2-7; 7 bases line up with TRBD2. The receptor was isolated from a man aged 18 to 30 in good health. The CDR3 region has the DNA TGTGCCAGCAGTTTTTACAGCGGGGCCTCCTACGAGCAGTACTTC. Amino acids: CASSFYSGASYEQYF.